This T cell receptor (beta chain) originates from a study of beta chain features in type 1 diabetes. Reverse transcribing all isolated RNA meant expressed TCRB transcripts were sequenced. Profiled with immunoSEQ multiplex PCR; TCRdb holds only in-frame clones, not every one. Of about 53,000 clones in the sample, around 56% were seen once. Whole-study results and caveats: Type 1 diabetes patients had moderately but significantly shorter TCRB CDR3s in all four CD4+ subsets. Cells with high TCR expression could be over-represented by cDNA sequencing. A closer apparent resemblance between naive, central memory and Treg TCRB repertoires was seen in patients than in healthy donors. Whether TCRB rearrangement is influenced by HLA type was left unresolved in this analysis.

Every participating donor gave one draw, a heparinised blood sample averaging about 100 mL. On this clone: The antigen remains unidentified.

The receptor comes from a woman aged 40 to 50 with type 1 diabetes. The sequencing input was Tregs from blood.

DNA of the CDR3: TGTGCCAGCAGATCCGGGACAGGGACCTATGAGCAGTTCTTC. Amino acid sequence: CASRSGTGTYEQFF. This chain links TRBV2 with TRBJ2-1; the match to TRBD1 covers 9 bases. CDR1 and CDR2 from the germline V gene are SNHLY and FYNNEI. V gave up 6 bases and J gave up 8 bases; unmatched junction bases: 8. This CDR3 has 14 amino acids.